The present TCR beta chain was sequenced within a study of T cell responses to AZD1222 COVID-19 vaccine. Across the study: Pooling of second doses given at about 4 or about 12 weeks was done.

CDR3 size: 13 residues. Trimming shortened V by 5 bases and J by 2 bases, and 8 bases separated the two germline ends. Germline V lookup: CDR1 SEHNR, CDR2 FQNEAQ (reference sequence). Notes on this clone: The antigen is not known.

General study findings and limits: Following two doses of AZD1222, Spike-specific TCR breadth and depth rose. Clonal diversity was possibly underestimated; the donors were predominantly white British and more often female.

Assay used: immunoSEQ multiplex PCR; TCRdb lists only in-frame clones, some missing. The sample gives roughly 67,000 clones, 88% of which show up once; around 8% is in the top ten. The material sequenced was peripheral blood, taken on day 0 of AZD1222 vaccination. This sequence originates from an adult in good health. J is TRBJ2-3 and V is TRBV7-9; D is ambiguous. CDR3 DNA sequence: TGTGCCAGCAGCCACGACCACACAGATACGCAGTATTTT. Translated: CASSHDHTDTQYF.